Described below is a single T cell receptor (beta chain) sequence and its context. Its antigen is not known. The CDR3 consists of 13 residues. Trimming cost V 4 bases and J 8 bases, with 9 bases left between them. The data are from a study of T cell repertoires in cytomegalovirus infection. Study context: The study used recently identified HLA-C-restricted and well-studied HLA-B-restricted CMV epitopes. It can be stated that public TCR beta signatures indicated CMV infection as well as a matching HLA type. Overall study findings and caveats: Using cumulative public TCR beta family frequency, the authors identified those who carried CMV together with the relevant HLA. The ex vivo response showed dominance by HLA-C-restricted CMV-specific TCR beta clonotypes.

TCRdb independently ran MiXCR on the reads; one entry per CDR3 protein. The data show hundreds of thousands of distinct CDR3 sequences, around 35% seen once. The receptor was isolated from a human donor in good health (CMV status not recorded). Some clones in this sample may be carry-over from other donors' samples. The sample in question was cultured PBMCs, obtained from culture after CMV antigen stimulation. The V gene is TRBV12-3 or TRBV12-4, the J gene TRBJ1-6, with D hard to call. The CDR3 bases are TGTGCCAGCAGTTCCCGGGGATATTCACCCCTCCACTTT. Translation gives CASSSRGYSPLHF.